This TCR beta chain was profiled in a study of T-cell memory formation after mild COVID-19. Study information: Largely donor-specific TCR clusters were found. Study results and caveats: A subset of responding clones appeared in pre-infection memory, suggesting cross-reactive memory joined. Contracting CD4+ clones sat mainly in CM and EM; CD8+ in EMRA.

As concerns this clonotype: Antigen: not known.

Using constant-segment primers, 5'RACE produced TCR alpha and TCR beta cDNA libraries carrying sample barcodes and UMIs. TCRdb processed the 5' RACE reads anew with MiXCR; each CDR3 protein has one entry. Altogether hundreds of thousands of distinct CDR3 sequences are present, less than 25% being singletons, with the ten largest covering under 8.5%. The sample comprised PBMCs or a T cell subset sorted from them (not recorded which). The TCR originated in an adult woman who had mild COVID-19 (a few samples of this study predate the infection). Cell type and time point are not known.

CDR3 region: CASSPRGGFNGYTF. As DNA, the CDR3 is TGTGCCAGCAGCCCCAGGGGGGGCTTTAATGGCTACACCTTC. The chain recombines TRBV5-6 with TRBJ1-2; 7 positions match TRBD1. The CDR3 covers 14 residues. The V gene's germline CDR1 is SGHDT and CDR2 YYEEEE. Germline trimming cut 4 bases from V and 6 bases from J; bases unmatched to any gene: 9.